Shown below are 28 T cell receptor beta chains from a single sample sequenced in a study of shared clonotypes between healthy human individuals. Sequencing used immunoSEQ multiplex PCR; TCRdb keeps in-frame clones, though not all of them. The table includes 550,000 to 850,000 clones, around 74% detected once. Source material: memory CD4+ T cells sorted from blood. Documented subset: CD45RA-negative fraction. These receptors were taken from a woman aged 25-40 years in good health.

The rearrangement joins TRBV18 to TRBJ2-5; D is perhaps TRBD1 or TRBD2 (5 bases each). Per the germline V gene, CDR1 is KGHSH and CDR2 is LQKENI. The CDR3 is made up of 14 amino acids. The V gene lost 6 bases and the J gene lost 7 bases, with 18 bases spanning the gap. The DNA of the CDR3 is TGTGCCAGCTCGGCTGGGACCTCAATTCGGACCCAGTACTTC. As protein: CASSAGTSIRTQYF.

The chain links TRBV5-1 to TRBJ2-1; no clear D. The CDR3 covers 16 residues. V was pared by 3 bases and J by 0 bases, with 13 bases between. Germline V CDR1 and CDR2: SGHRS, YFSETQ. The CDR3, as DNA: TGCGCCAGCAGCTCTGGCGCGGTCTTCTCCTACAATGAGCAGTTCTTC. Translation gives CASSSGAVFSYNEQFF.

V and J are TRBV11-1 and TRBJ1-2, with D tentatively TRBD1 (5 bases). The germline V gene has CDR1 SGHAT and CDR2 FQDESV (reference sequence). V dropped 5 bases and J dropped 9 bases, with 16 bases sitting between them. The CDR3 extends over 13 amino acids. The CDR3, as DNA: TGTGCCAGCAGCACCCGGACATTGGAGAGCTACACCTTC. Encoded protein: CASSTRTLESYTF.

The gene calls are TRBV9 and TRBJ2-7, with TRBD1 matching over 8 bases. This CDR3 is built from 15 residues. Germline values: CDR1 SGDLS, CDR2 YYNGEE. J lost 6 bases, V lost 5 bases, and 13 bases had no gene match. CDR3 nucleotides: TGTGCCAGCAGTGCCGATATTCAGGGGGCAGTCGAGCAGTACTTC. The encoded protein is CASSADIQGAVEQYF.

This rearrangement joins TRBV19 to TRBJ1-4; TRBD1 is a possible D gene (5 bases). From germline, CDR1 is LNHDA and CDR2 SQIVND (reference sequence). Deletions cut 3 bases from V and 8 bases from J, with 16 bases between. This CDR3 region has 15 residues. CDR3 protein: CASSMLEGRGEKLFF. Written as DNA, the CDR3 is TGTGCCAGTAGTATGCTCGAGGGACGGGGCGAAAAACTGTTTTTT.

Notes on this clone: The same CDR3 also results from other DNA sequences found in this sample. The chain uses TRBV7-2 and TRBJ2-1; D gene ambiguous. Germline V gives CDR1 SGHTA, CDR2 FQGNSA. V was clipped by 5 bases and J by 0 bases, with 8 bases between them. The CDR3 covers 14 residues. CDR3 sequence (DNA): TGTGCCAGCAGCCTCGATAGCTCCTACAATGAGCAGTTCTTC. It specifies CASSLDSSYNEQFF. Using reference TRBV7-2 and TRBJ2-1 for the parts outside the CDR3, the full variable domain is GAGVSQSPSNKVTEKGKDVELRCDPISGHTALYWYRQSLGQGLEFLIYFQGNSAPDKSGLPSDRFSAERTGGSVSTLTIQRTQQEDSAVYLCASSLDSSYNEQFFGPGTRLTVL.

This rearrangement joins TRBV7-8 to TRBJ2-7, with 7 nucleotides matching TRBD2. Unmatched junction bases numbered 6, after V lost 0 bases and J lost 7 bases. The CDR3 sequence is 14 residues long. The germline gives CDR1 SGHVS, CDR2 FQNEAQ. In DNA form, the CDR3 reads TGTGCCAGCAGCTTAGCGGGAGGGAACCAAGAGCAGTACTTC. This gives the protein CASSLAGGNQEQYF.

This clone occurred once. This chain joins TRBV15 and TRBJ2-1, with D unclear. The CDR3 extends over 11 amino acids. The V end was cut by 3 bases, the J end by 9 bases, with 6 bases between. Germline CDR1 is LNHNV and CDR2 is YYDKDF (reference sequence). CDR3 nucleotide sequence: TGTGCCACCAGCAGTCTCACTGAGCAGTTCTTC. The encoded protein is CATSSLTEQFF. The entire variable domain, with the rest obtained from reference TRBV15 and TRBJ2-1, is as follows: DAMVIQNPRYQVTQFGKPVTLSCSQTLNHNVMYWYQQKSSQAPKLLFHYYDKDFNNEADTPDNFQSRRPNTSFCFLDIRSPGLGDTAMYLCATSSLTEQFFGPGTRLTVL.

This chain links TRBV7-9 with TRBJ2-5, with D possibly matching TRBD1 (5 bases). CDR3 length equals 14 residues. Germline CDR1 reads SEHNR; CDR2 reads FQNEAQ (reference sequence). Trimming removed 1 base at V and 2 bases at J, with 8 bases between. The CDR3 protein is CASSLGAGQETQYF. The CDR3 coding sequence is TGTGCCAGCAGCTTAGGGGCAGGGCAAGAGACCCAGTACTTC.

This chain links TRBV5-1 with TRBJ1-1, with 9 bases that match TRBD1. CDR1 is SGHRS and CDR2 is YFSETQ in the germline V gene. After removal of 5 bases from V and 4 bases from J, the junction contained 6 bases not matched to a gene. The length of the CDR3 is 14 residues. The CDR3 spells CASRTGGSSTEAFF. Written as DNA, the CDR3 is TGCGCCAGCAGGACAGGGGGTTCGAGCACTGAAGCTTTCTTT.

V and J are TRBV2 and TRBJ2-1; D is unclear. The V and J ends lost 4 bases and 8 bases respectively, with 12 bases between them. This CDR3 comprises 13 residues. Germline loops: CDR1 SNHLY, CDR2 FYNNEI. The CDR3 spells CASSGQNLDEQFF. CDR3 nucleotide sequence: TGTGCCAGCAGTGGCCAGAACCTTGATGAGCAGTTCTTC.

The CDR3 reads CASSPGGPGRTTGELFF. The CDR3 region has the DNA TGTGCCAGCAGCCCGGGAGGGCCCGGCCGGACCACCGGGGAGCTGTTTTTT. V and J are TRBV7-3 and TRBJ2-2; 8 bases map to TRBD2. V gave up 5 bases and J gave up 4 bases; unmatched junction bases: 12. Germline CDR1 reads SGHTA; CDR2 reads FQGTGA. The CDR3 is made up of 17 amino acids.

V is TRBV7-3 and J is TRBJ2-1; 13 bases agree with TRBD2. CDR3 length: 14 residues. The V gene's germline CDR1 is SGHTA and CDR2 FQGTGA. Unmatched junction bases numbered 1, after V lost 5 bases and J lost 6 bases. The CDR3 coding sequence is TGTGCCAGCAGCACTAGCGGGAGGGCCAATGAGCAGTTCTTC. Its translation: CASSTSGRANEQFF. Filled out from reference TRBV7-3 and TRBJ2-1, the complete variable domain reads GAGVSQTPSNKVTEKGKYVELRCDPISGHTALYWYRQSLGQGPEFLIYFQGTGAADDSGLPNDRFFAVRPEGSVSTLKIQRTERGDSAVYLCASSTSGRANEQFFGPGTRLTVL.

V gene TRBV29-1 combines with J gene TRBJ2-1; D ambiguous. CDR1 SQVTM and CDR2 ANQGSEA come from the germline V gene. V lost 2 bases and J 6 bases, leaving 11 bases between the germline ends. The CDR3 is 13 residues long. The CDR3, as DNA: TGCAGCGTTGAAACCTCCGGTGGCAATGAGCAGTTCTTC. Translating gives CSVETSGGNEQFF.

This clone showed up just a few times. The junction does not match germline at one end; this may be a read error. J is TRBJ2-7 and V is TRBV29-1, with unresolved D. This CDR3 contains 14 residues. The V gene's germline CDR1 is SQVTM and CDR2 ANQGSEA. The CDR3 coding sequence is TGCAGCGTAGAAGATCCAACCCGCTCCTACGAGCAGTACTTC. Protein: CSVEDPTRSYEQYF.

The V gene is TRBV5-1, the J gene TRBJ2-1, with a possible D match to TRBD1 (6 bases). Germline-derived CDR1 and CDR2 are SGHRS and YFSETQ. The CDR3 is 14 amino acids. Trimming cost V 2 bases and J 6 bases, with 12 bases left between them. The CDR3 region is CASSLLTGSNEQFF. The CDR3 DNA sequence: TGCGCCAGCAGCTTACTGACAGGTTCCAATGAGCAGTTCTTC.

This chain uses TRBV28 with TRBJ2-2; 7 positions match TRBD2. V was clipped by 8 bases and J by 4 bases; unmatched bases: 7. CDR1 is MDHEN and CDR2 is SYDVKM in the germline V gene. The CDR3 is made up of 14 amino acids. CDR3 residues: CASRTRVFTGELFF. In DNA form, the CDR3 reads TGTGCCAGCCGGACTAGAGTTTTCACCGGGGAGCTGTTTTTT.

This chain connects TRBV6-5 to TRBJ1-2; the D is unclear. The V gene lost 0 bases and the J gene lost 8 bases, with 13 bases spanning the gap. Germline values: CDR1 MNHEY, CDR2 SVGAGI. The CDR3 runs to 14 residues. The CDR3, as DNA: TGTGCCAGCAGTTACTCGACTTTAGGAGGAGGCTACACCTTC. Its translation: CASSYSTLGGGYTF.

Only a few counts were recorded for this clone. This rearrangement joins TRBV5-1 to TRBJ2-5, with 9 bases that match TRBD2. The DNA end is more similar to TRBJ2-7, so the J call may be wrong. Germline lookup yields CDR1 SGHRS and CDR2 YFSETQ. The CDR3 is 16 residues long. The CDR3 DNA follows: TGCGCCAGCAGCTTGGCCCTTAGCGGGAGTAGGGACGAGCAGTACTTC. Residues: CASSLALSGSRDEQYF.

The chain has TRBV7-3 and TRBJ2-6, with D uncertain. The V and J ends lost 1 base and 4 bases respectively, with 5 bases between them. Germline assignment: CDR1 SGHTA and CDR2 FQGTGA. This CDR3 has 14 residues. CDR3 sequence reads: CASSLNPGANVLTF. The DNA of the CDR3 is TGTGCCAGCAGCTTAAACCCCGGGGCCAACGTCCTGACTTTC. The variable domain in full, with the rest retrieved from reference TRBV7-3 and TRBJ2-6, is GAGVSQTPSNKVTEKGKYVELRCDPISGHTALYWYRQSLGQGPEFLIYFQGTGAADDSGLPNDRFFAVRPEGSVSTLKIQRTERGDSAVYLCASSLNPGANVLTFGAGSRLTVL.

The chain couples TRBV5-1 to TRBJ2-3; 7 nucleotides line up with TRBD1. Germline V gene sequence: CDR1 SGHRS, CDR2 YFSETQ. V lost 6 bases and J lost 2; bases outside the gene matches: 12. The length of the CDR3 is 16 residues. The CDR3: CASNPATGLTTDTQYF. The CDR3 DNA sequence: TGCGCCAGCAACCCCGCGACAGGGTTGACCACAGATACGCAGTATTTT. The variable domain in full, with the rest retrieved from reference TRBV5-1 and TRBJ2-3, is KAGVTQTPRYLIKTRGQQVTLSCSPISGHRSVSWYQQTPGQGLQFLFEYFSETQRNKGNFPGRFSGRQFSNSRSEMNVSTLELGDSALYLCASNPATGLTTDTQYFGPGTRLTVL.

This clone was found a few times. This chain uses TRBV6-6 with TRBJ2-2; the D call may be TRBD1 or TRBD2 (5 bases each). CDR1 is MNHNY and CDR2 is SVGAGI in the germline V gene (reference sequence). The ends were cut back, 7 bases at V and 1 base at J, with 13 bases in the middle. The CDR3 has 15 amino acids. The CDR3 nucleotides read TGTGCCAGCACTTCAAGAGGGGAGAACACCGGGGAGCTGTTTTTT. Translating it yields CASTSRGENTGELFF.

This clone was counted ten times or more. V usage is TRBV28 and J usage is TRBJ2-1, with 10 bases fitting TRBD1. The germline V gene encodes CDR1 MDHEN and CDR2 SYDVKM. V dropped 5 bases and J dropped 5; count of bases not matched to a gene: 9. CDR3 length: 16 residues. The CDR3 region has the DNA TGTGCCAGCAGTCGGACGTGGGACAGGGGCGACAATGAGCAGTTCTTC. This encodes CASSRTWDRGDNEQFF.

The chain combines TRBV15 with TRBJ1-5; 7 bases align to TRBD1. Trimming removed 2 bases from V and 2 bases from J; junction bases left unmatched: 9. This CDR3 spans 17 amino acids. Per germline, CDR1 LNHNV and CDR2 YYDKDF (reference sequence). CDR3 loop: CATSRPGTAKGNQPQHF. The CDR3 DNA reads as TGTGCCACCAGCAGACCCGGGACAGCTAAAGGCAATCAGCCCCAGCATTTT.

This clone has ten or more counts. J is TRBJ2-1 and V is TRBV7-2; D gene uncertain. Germline V gene data show CDR1 as SGHTA and CDR2 as FQGNSA. Trimming shortened V by 1 base and J by 4 bases, and 8 bases separated the two germline ends. The CDR3 has 14 residues. The CDR3 protein is CASSLDWGYNEQFF. In DNA, the CDR3 is TGTGCCAGCAGCTTAGATTGGGGTTACAATGAGCAGTTCTTC.

This chain joins TRBV7-3 and TRBJ2-3; D unclear. V lost 5 bases to trimming and J lost 2 bases, with 5 bases between them. The CDR3 length is 12 residues. Germline lookup yields CDR1 SGHTA and CDR2 FQGTGA. The CDR3 here is CASSPDTDTQYF. CDR3 nucleotide sequence: TGTGCCAGCAGCCCAGACACAGATACGCAGTATTTT.

The DNA for the CDR3 is TGTGCCAGCATTACGGGATTAGGCGGGACCACAGATACGCAGTATTTT. This gives the protein CASITGLGGTTDTQYF. This chain connects TRBV2 to TRBJ2-3; possible D gene TRBD2, 6 bases. Germline V gene data show CDR1 as SNHLY and CDR2 as FYNNEI. V shed 7 bases and J shed 2 bases, with 19 bases lying between them. The CDR3 contains 16 residues.

This clone was counted a few times. The gene calls are TRBV29-1 and TRBJ2-3; 11 positions match TRBD2. V lost 7 bases and J lost 5; bases outside the gene matches: 5. Germline V CDR1 and CDR2: SQVTM, ANQGSEA. The CDR3 totals 13 residues. CDR3 coding DNA: TGCAGCGCCCTTAGCGGGGGGGGAGATACGCAGTATTTT. It yields the protein CSALSGGGDTQYF.